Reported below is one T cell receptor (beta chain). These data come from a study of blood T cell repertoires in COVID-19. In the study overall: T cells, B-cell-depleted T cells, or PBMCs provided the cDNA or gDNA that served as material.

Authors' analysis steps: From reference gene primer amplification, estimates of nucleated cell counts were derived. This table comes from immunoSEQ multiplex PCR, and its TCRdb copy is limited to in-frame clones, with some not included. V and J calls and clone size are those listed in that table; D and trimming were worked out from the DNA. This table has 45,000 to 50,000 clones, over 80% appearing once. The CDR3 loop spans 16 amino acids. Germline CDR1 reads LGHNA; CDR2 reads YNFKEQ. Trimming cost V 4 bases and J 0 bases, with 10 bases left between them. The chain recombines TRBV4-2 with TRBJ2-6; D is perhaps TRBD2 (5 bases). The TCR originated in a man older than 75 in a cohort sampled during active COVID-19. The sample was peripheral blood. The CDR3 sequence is CASSLPGNSGANVLTF. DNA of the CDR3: TGTGCCAGCAGCCTCCCGGGAAACTCTGGGGCCAACGTCCTGACTTTC.